These T cell receptor beta chains were read from a single sample in a study of blood T cell repertoires in COVID-19. The method was immunoSEQ multiplex PCR; TCRdb's version includes in-frame clones alone and lacks a portion of them. The sample contains under 200,000 clones, 88% of which appear only once. What was sequenced was PBMCs or T cells enriched from blood (not recorded which). These receptors all come from a woman in her 50s who had recovered from COVID-19. Each CDR3 is given with its conserved first and last residue. D genes are given only for firm matches. Not all rows give a size; the values are once, few, many and, for expanded clones, a class.

v_call	d_call	clone_size	j_call	cdr3_nt	cdr3_aa
TRBV18	TRBD1	NA	TRBJ1-2	TGTGCCAGCTCACCGAGACAGGGGGCGGATGGCTACACCTTC	CASSPRQGADGYTF
TRBV29-1	TRBD1	NA	TRBJ2-5	TGCAGCGTTGCGGACAGGGTTGGGGAGACCCAGTACTTC	CSVADRVGETQYF
TRBV6-5	TRBD1	NA	TRBJ1-2	TGTGCCAGCACCTCTACAGGGGGCTATGGCTACACCTTC	CASTSTGGYGYTF
TRBV6-5	NA	few	TRBJ1-5	TGTGCCACTACCGGGGGGGGGCGCAATCAGCCCCAGCATTTT	CATTGGGRNQPQHF
TRBV19	TRBD1	NA	TRBJ2-7	TGTGCCAGTAGTATAGGACAGGGGGCCGACGAGCAGTACTTC	CASSIGQGADEQYF
TRBV4-2	TRBD2	NA	TRBJ2-1	TGTGCCAGCAGCCAAACCTACGGACTAGCGGGGACCCCGGATGAGCAGTTCTTC	CASSQTYGLAGTPDEQFF
TRBV12-3/TRBV12-4	TRBD1	NA	TRBJ1-1	TGTGCCAGCGTGTGGACAGGGGGCTTAGCTTTCTTT	CASVWTGGLAFF
TRBV7-6	TRBD1	NA	TRBJ2-7	TGTGCCAGCAGTACCGAGGACAGGGGGCGCGAGCAGTACTTC	CASSTEDRGREQYF
TRBV27	NA	NA	TRBJ1-2	TGTGCCACCCGGACAGCCTATGGCTACACCTTC	CATRTAYGYTF
TRBV9	TRBD2	few	TRBJ2-7	TGTGCCAGCAGCGCGGGACTAGCGGGGGTTGAGCAGTACTTC	CASSAGLAGVEQYF